The 5 T cell receptor beta chains reported below all come from one sample, sequenced in a study of blood T cell repertoires in COVID-19. Using immunoSEQ multiplex PCR, the repertoire was profiled, and TCRdb retains in-frame clones only, with some absent. This table holds roughly 250,000 clones, over 75% found once. Input material: peripheral blood. Receptors were obtained from a woman aged 40 to 50 who had recovered from COVID-19.

The chain recombines TRBV29-1 with TRBJ2-5; no clear D gene. Germline CDR1 reads SQVTM; CDR2 reads ANQGSEA. Trimming removed 4 bases at V and 3 bases at J, with 12 bases between. This CDR3 region has 13 residues. CDR3 loop: CSVGYTVKETQYF. The CDR3 DNA follows: TGCAGCGTTGGATATACAGTAAAAGAGACCCAGTACTTC.

The chain links TRBV21-1 to TRBJ2-1; the table's D call TRBD1 went unverified against the DNA. TRBV21-1 is a recognized pseudogene. The CDR3 extends over 13 amino acids. CDR3 DNA: TGTGCCAGCAGCATCGGACAGGTCAATGAGCAGTTCTTC. It translates to CASSIGQVNEQFF.

J is TRBJ2-2 and V is TRBV9; TRBD2 agrees at 8 bases. The V gene's germline CDR1 is SGDLS and CDR2 YYNGEE. V lost 7 bases, J lost 4 bases, and 3 bases stayed unmatched. There are 13 residues in the CDR3. This chain's CDR3 is CASSGGITGELFF. The CDR3 bases are TGTGCCAGCTCGGGGGGGATCACCGGGGAGCTGTTTTTT.

The rearrangement links TRBV29-1 to TRBJ2-1, with TRBD2 as a possible D gene (5 bases). Trimming shortened V by 1 base and J by 8 bases, and 15 bases separated the two germline ends. Germline V gives CDR1 SQVTM, CDR2 ANQGSEA. This CDR3 comprises 14 residues. Here the CDR3 reads CSVEGRERAHEQFF. The CDR3 DNA reads as TGCAGCGTTGAAGGTAGGGAGAGGGCCCATGAGCAGTTCTTC.

The V and J genes are TRBV7-9 and TRBJ1-2; TRBD1 is a possible D gene (5 bases). This CDR3 region has 14 residues. Per the germline V gene, CDR1 is SEHNR and CDR2 is FQNEAQ (reference sequence). V lost 1 base, J lost 8 bases, and 14 bases lay in between. CDR3 in DNA: TGTGCCAGCAGCTTAGAGACAGCCCCCGGAGGCTACACCTTC. Translated, it gives CASSLETAPGGYTF.